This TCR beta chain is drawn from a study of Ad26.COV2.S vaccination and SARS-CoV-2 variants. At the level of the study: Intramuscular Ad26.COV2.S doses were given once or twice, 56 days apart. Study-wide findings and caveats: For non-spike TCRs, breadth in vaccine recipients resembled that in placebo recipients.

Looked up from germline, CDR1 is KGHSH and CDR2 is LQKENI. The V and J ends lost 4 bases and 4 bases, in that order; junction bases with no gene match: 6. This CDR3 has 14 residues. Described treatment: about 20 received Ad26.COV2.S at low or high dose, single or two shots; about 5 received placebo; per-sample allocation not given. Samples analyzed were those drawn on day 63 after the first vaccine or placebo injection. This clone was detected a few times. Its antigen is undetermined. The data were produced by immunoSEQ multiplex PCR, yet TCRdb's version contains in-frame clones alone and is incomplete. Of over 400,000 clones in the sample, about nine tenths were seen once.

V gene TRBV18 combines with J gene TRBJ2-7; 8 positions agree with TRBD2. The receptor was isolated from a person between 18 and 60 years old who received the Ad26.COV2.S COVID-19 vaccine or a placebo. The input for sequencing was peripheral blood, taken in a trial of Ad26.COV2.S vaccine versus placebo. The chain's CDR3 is CASSRGRGGYEQYF. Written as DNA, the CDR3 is TGTGCCAGCTCACGGGGACGGGGGGGATACGAGCAGTACTTC.